Each of the 14 T cell receptor beta chains below was sequenced from the same sample in a study of CD8 T cells in Susac syndrome. The RNA input was about 0.5 to 1 ug, and it was reverse transcribed with random hexamers. In TCRdb, the immunoSEQ multiplex PCR reads were re-called with MiXCR into one record per CDR3 protein. Of 120,000 to 150,000 distinct CDR3 sequences listed, roughly 94% are singletons. Source material: CD4+ T cells from PBMCs. All receptors derive from a human donor in good health.

This clonotype was picked up a small number of times. The rearrangement uses TRBV29-1 and TRBJ2-7; D not certain. The germline V and J ends were trimmed by 3 bases and 1 base, with 7 bases remaining between them. The CDR3 contains 12 residues. The germline CDR1 and CDR2 sequences are SQVTM and ANQGSEA. CDR3 in amino acids: CSVEDGSYEQYF. As DNA, the CDR3 is TGCAGCGTTGAGGACGGGTCCTACGAGCAGTACTTC.

This chain links TRBV6-2 or TRBV6-3 with TRBJ1-5, with D possibly TRBD1 on 5 matching bases. CDR1 MNHEY and CDR2 SVGEGT come from the germline V gene. The CDR3 is made up of 15 amino acids. V was cut by 5 bases and J by 0 bases, with 11 bases left in between. Here the CDR3 reads CASSTGAYSNQPQHF. CDR3 DNA sequence: TGTGCCAGCAGTACCGGGGCTTATAGCAATCAGCCCCAGCATTTT.

This chain uses TRBV6-5 with TRBJ2-7; 9 positions agree with TRBD1. Trimming cost V 6 bases and J 2 bases; bases outside gene matches: 5. The CDR3 is 14 residues long. Germline CDR1 is MNHEY and CDR2 is SVGAGI. CDR3 nucleotides: TGTGCCAGCAGCAAAGGGACAGGGACCTACGAGCAGTACTTC. Translated: CASSKGTGTYEQYF.

This clonotype came up once. The DNA of the CDR3 is TGTGCCAGCTCACCACCTATAAGCACAGATACGCAGTATTTT. Translation gives CASSPPISTDTQYF. The chain recombines TRBV18 with TRBJ2-3; D gene unclear. The CDR3 runs to 14 residues. Germline assignment: CDR1 KGHSH and CDR2 LQKENI. Trimming left V 0 bases short and J 0 bases short, with 4 bases between.

The chain recombines TRBV7-9 with TRBJ2-1, with a possible D match to TRBD2 (6 bases). Trimming cost V 4 bases and J 5 bases, with 12 bases left between them. Per germline, CDR1 SEHNR and CDR2 FQNEAQ (reference sequence). The CDR3 consists of 14 residues. CDR3 sequence reads: CASSWRGGDNEQFF. The CDR3 nucleotides are TGTGCCAGCAGCTGGAGGGGTGGGGACAATGAGCAGTTCTTC.

The chain uses TRBV27 and TRBJ1-2, with D tentatively TRBD1 (5 bases). V dropped 3 bases and J dropped 3 bases, with 11 bases sitting between them. This CDR3 spans 14 amino acids. Per the germline V gene, CDR1 is MNHEY and CDR2 is SMNVEV (reference sequence). The CDR3 coding sequence is TGTGCCAGCAGTTTTAAGGGCAGGGACTATGGCTACACCTTC. Translated, it gives CASSFKGRDYGYTF.

This clonotype was picked up one time. CDR3 sequence reads: CSARDLGGGGEKLFF. As DNA, the CDR3 is TGCAGTGCTAGAGATTTGGGGGGAGGAGGCGAAAAACTGTTTTTT. V is TRBV20-1 and J is TRBJ1-4; maybe TRBD1 (5 bases). The V gene lost 0 bases and the J gene lost 8 bases, with 16 bases spanning the gap. Germline CDR1 is DFQATT and CDR2 is SNEGSKA (reference sequence). The CDR3 contains 15 residues.

The rearrangement uses TRBV6-5 and TRBJ1-5; D is perhaps TRBD1 (6 bases). The CDR3 sequence is 15 residues long. V lost 6 bases, J lost 0 bases, and 12 bases lay in between. CDR1 is MNHEY, CDR2 SVGAGI, per germline. The CDR3 DNA reads TGTGCCAGCAGCCGAAGACAGGTTAGCAATCAGCCCCAGCATTTT. Translation gives CASSRRQVSNQPQHF.

The CDR3: CASSLGVGGPTDTQYF. In DNA form, the CDR3 reads TGTGCCAGCAGTTTAGGGGTGGGAGGCCCCACAGATACGCAGTATTTT. The chain links TRBV12-3 or TRBV12-4 to TRBJ2-3; maybe TRBD2 (6 bases). V gave up 1 base and J gave up 2 bases, with 13 bases separating them. The CDR3 has 16 amino acids.

The chain joins TRBV18 to TRBJ2-7; 10 nucleotides line up with TRBD1. Trimming took 3 bases from V and 3 from J; bases not matched to a gene: 8. In germline, CDR1 is KGHSH, CDR2 LQKENI. The CDR3 length is 16 residues. CDR3 coding DNA: TGTGCCAGCTCACCCCCGGGGACAGGGGCCCTCTACGAGCAGTACTTC. Amino acid sequence: CASSPPGTGALYEQYF.

This rearrangement joins TRBV6-1 to TRBJ2-7, with D hard to call. Germline CDR1 is MNHNS and CDR2 is SASEGT. The CDR3 contains 14 residues. Deletions cut 2 bases from V and 0 bases from J, with 8 bases between. Here the CDR3 DNA reads TGTGCCAGCAGTGAATATCCCCGCTCCTACGAGCAGTACTTC. Translated: CASSEYPRSYEQYF.

This chain connects TRBV19 to TRBJ2-6; D gene uncertain. The germline V gene has CDR1 LNHDA and CDR2 SQIVND (reference sequence). This CDR3 region has 16 residues. The V gene lost 5 bases and the J gene lost 0 bases, with 11 bases spanning the gap. This CDR3 reads CASSRPLGSGANVLTF. CDR3 nucleotide sequence: TGTGCCAGTAGTCGACCCTTGGGCTCTGGGGCCAACGTCCTGACTTTC.

The chain recombines TRBV27 with TRBJ2-3; maybe TRBD1 (6 bases). The ends were cut back, 7 bases at V and 2 bases at J, with 16 bases in the middle. Germline V gives CDR1 MNHEY, CDR2 SMNVEV (reference sequence). The CDR3 contains 15 residues. As DNA, the CDR3 is TGTGCCAGCACAACCTACAGGGTTCCCACAGATACGCAGTATTTT. Encoded protein: CASTTYRVPTDTQYF.

The chain couples TRBV14 to TRBJ2-5; 8 positions match TRBD1. Per germline, CDR1 SGHDN and CDR2 FVKESK. The CDR3 spans 14 residues. The trim removed 1 base at V and 9 bases at J, leaving 7 bases unmatched. CDR3 region: CASSQGRQGWAQYF. Here the CDR3 DNA reads TGTGCCAGCAGCCAAGGAAGACAGGGGTGGGCCCAGTACTTC.